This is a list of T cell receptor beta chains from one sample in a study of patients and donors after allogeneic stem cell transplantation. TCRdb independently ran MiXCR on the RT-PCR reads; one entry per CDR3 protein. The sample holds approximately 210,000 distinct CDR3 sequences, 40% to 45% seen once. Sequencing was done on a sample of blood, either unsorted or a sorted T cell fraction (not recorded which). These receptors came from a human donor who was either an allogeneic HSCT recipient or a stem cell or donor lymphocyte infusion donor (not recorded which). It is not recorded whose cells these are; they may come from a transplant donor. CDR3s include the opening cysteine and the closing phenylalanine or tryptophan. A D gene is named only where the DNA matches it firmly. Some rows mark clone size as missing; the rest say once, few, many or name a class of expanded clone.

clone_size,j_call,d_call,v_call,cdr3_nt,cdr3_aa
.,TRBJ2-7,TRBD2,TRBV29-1,TGCAGCGTCGCTAGCGGGATCGACGAGCAGTACTTC,CSVASGIDEQYF
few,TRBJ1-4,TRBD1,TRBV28,TGTGCCAGCAGTTTGCCGGACAGGAGTTCTAATGAAAAACTGTTTTTT,CASSLPDRSSNEKLFF
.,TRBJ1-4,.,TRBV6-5,TGTGCCAGCAGGCCCACAAATACGGGGTCAACTAATGAAAAACTGTTTTTT,CASRPTNTGSTNEKLFF
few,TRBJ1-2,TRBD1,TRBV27,TGTGCCAGCAGTTCGAACAGGGGATCTTATGGCTACACCTTC,CASSSNRGSYGYTF
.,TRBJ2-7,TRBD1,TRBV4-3,TGCGCCAGCAGCCAGGACAGGGGACTCGGCGAGCAGTACTTC,CASSQDRGLGEQYF
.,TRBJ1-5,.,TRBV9,TGTGCCAGCAGCGTAGCAGGGGACGATCAGCCCCAGCATTTT,CASSVAGDDQPQHF
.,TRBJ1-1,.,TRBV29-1,TGCAGCGCTACATTTCTCGGGGGACTTGCTTTCTTT,CSATFLGGLAFF
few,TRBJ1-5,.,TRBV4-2,TGTGCCAGCAGCCTTTCTGACAGCCCCAATCAGCCCCAGCATTTT,CASSLSDSPNQPQHF
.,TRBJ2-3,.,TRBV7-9,TGTGCCAGCAGCTTTTCCCCGGGGAGCACAGATACGCAGTATTTT,CASSFSPGSTDTQYF
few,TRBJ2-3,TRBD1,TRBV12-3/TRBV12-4,TGTGCCAGCAGTTCCTCAGGGGGCGGAAGAGATACGCAGTATTTT,CASSSSGGGRDTQYF
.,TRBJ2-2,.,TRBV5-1,TGCGCCAGCAGCTTGCGTGGAGACAAGGACACCGGGGAGCTGTTTTTT,CASSLRGDKDTGELFF
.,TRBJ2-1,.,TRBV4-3,TGCGCCAGCAGCCAAACTGCCGTCCACAATGGGCAGTTCTTC,CASSQTAVHNGQFF
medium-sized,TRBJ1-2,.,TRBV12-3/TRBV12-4,TGTGCCAGCAGTCCGGGGGGTGGTGGCTACACCTTC,CASSPGGGGYTF
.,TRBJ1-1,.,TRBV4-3,TGCGCCAGCAGCCATAACAATGGACCCGAAGCTTTCTTT,CASSHNNGPEAFF
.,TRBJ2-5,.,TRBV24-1,TGTGCCACCAGTGATGATAGTGAGACCCAGTACTTC,CATSDDSETQYF
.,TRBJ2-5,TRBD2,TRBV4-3,TGCGCCAGCAGCCAAGGATTCCGGGGGGAAGAGACCCAGTACTTC,CASSQGFRGEETQYF
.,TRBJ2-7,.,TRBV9,TGTGCCAGCAGCGTAGAGGGGGGCACCTACGAGCAGTACTTC,CASSVEGGTYEQYF
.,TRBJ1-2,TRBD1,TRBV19,TGTGCCAGTATACAACAGACAGGGTCGCGTGGCTACACCTTC,CASIQQTGSRGYTF
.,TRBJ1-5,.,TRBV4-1,TGCGCCAGCAGCCAAGAAGGGGCCCCGACAGGCAATCAGCCCCAGCATTTT,CASSQEGAPTGNQPQHF
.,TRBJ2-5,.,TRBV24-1,TGTGCCACCAGTGCCCCGGGGGAAGAGACCCAGTACTTC,CATSAPGEETQYF
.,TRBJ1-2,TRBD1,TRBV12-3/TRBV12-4,TGTGCCAGCGGTCGGACAGGGCGCTATGGCTACACCTTC,CASGRTGRYGYTF
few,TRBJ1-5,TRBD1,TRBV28,TGTGCCAGCAGCCTGCCGACAGGGGGCATAAATCAGCCCCAGCATTTT,CASSLPTGGINQPQHF
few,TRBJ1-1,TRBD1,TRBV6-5,TGTGCCAGCAGTTACTCATCCGCGACAGGGGACACTGAAGCTTTCTTT,CASSYSSATGDTEAFF
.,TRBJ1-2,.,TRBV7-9,TGTGCCAGCAGCCCAAACGGGGCAGAGGATGGCTACACCTTC,CASSPNGAEDGYTF
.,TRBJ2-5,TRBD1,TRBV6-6,TGTGCCAGCAGGCCAGGGGGCATACAGACCCAGTACTTC,CASRPGGIQTQYF
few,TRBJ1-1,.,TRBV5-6,TGTGCCAGCAGCTTGGATGAGGGGCTTCTAAACACTGAAGCTTTCTTT,CASSLDEGLLNTEAFF
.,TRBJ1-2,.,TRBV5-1,TGCGCCAGCGGGCCGGAGCTACGAAAAAACTATGGCTACACCTTC,CASGPELRKNYGYTF
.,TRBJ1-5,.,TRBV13,TGTACCAGCAGCTTGGGAGGGAAGGGCAATCAGCCCCAGCATTTT,CTSSLGGKGNQPQHF
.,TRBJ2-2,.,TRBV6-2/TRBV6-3,TGTGCCATCGGTCCAGAGAACACCGGGGAGCTGTTTTTT,CAIGPENTGELFF
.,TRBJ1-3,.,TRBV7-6,TGTGCCAGCAGCTTAGCACCGAGAAACACCATATATTTT,CASSLAPRNTIYF
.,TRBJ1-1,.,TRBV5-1,TGCGCCAGCAGCTTATTAAAGGTCAACTCGAACACTGAAGCTTTCTTT,CASSLLKVNSNTEAFF
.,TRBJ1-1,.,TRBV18,TGTGCCAGCTCACCAAACAGGGCGAGGACTGAAGCTTTCTTT,CASSPNRARTEAFF
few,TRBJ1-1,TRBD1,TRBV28,TGTGCCAGCTCCGGGACAGGATCTGTCTGGAGGGCTTTCTTT,CASSGTGSVWRAFF
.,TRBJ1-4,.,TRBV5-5,TGTGCCAGCAGCCCCCTCGGGGCCCTGAATGAAAAACTGTTTTTT,CASSPLGALNEKLFF
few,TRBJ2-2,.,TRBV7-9,TGTGCCAGCAGCTTAGATCTGGGGGCTGGCACCGGGGAGCTGTTTTTT,CASSLDLGAGTGELFF
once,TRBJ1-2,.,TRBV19,TGTGCCAGTACCTCTAGGGGCGGACCAGCTAACTATGGCTACACCTTC,CASTSRGGPANYGYTF
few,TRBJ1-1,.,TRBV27,TGTGCCAGCAGTTTCCCCGGGTCTGAAGCTTTCTTT,CASSFPGSEAFF
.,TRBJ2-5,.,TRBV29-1,TGCAGCGTTGTGGAGGCAGGACAAGAGACCCAGTACTTC,CSVVEAGQETQYF
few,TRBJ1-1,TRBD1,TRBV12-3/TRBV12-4,TGTGCCAGCAGTTTAGGTAGGCGGTCCGACAGGGCACTAAACACTGAAGCTTTCTTT,CASSLGRRSDRALNTEAFF
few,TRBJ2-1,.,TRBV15,TGTGCCACCAGCAGAGAAGCTAGCGTAGGACATGAGCAGTTCTTC,CATSREASVGHEQFF
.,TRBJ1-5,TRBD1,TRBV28,TGTGCCAGCAGACGAGGGACAGGAGCGAGGCAGCCCCAGCATTTT,CASRRGTGARQPQHF
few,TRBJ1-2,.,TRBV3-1,TGTGCCAGCAGCCTCCACTATGGCTACACCTTC,CASSLHYGYTF
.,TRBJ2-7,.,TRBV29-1,TGCAGCGCTTACACGGACCGCTACGAGCAGTACTTC,CSAYTDRYEQYF
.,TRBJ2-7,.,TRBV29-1,TGCAGCGTTAGCAACCTTTCCTACGAGCAGTACTTC,CSVSNLSYEQYF
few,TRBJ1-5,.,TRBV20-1,TGCAGTGCTAGAGATGGGGGGGCTAGCGGCAATCAGCCCCAGCATTTT,CSARDGGASGNQPQHF
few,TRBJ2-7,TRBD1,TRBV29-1,TGCAGCGTTTCCGGGACAGGGGGGCTTAGCTCCTACGAGCAGTACTTC,CSVSGTGGLSSYEQYF
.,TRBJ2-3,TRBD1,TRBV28,TGTGCCAGCGAAACCCCAGGGGGCTCGAGTGGAACAGATACGCAGTATTTT,CASETPGGSSGTDTQYF
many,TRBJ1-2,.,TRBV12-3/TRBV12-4,TGTGCCAGCAGCTTAGGGTCAACAGGGTTTGGTGGCTACACCTTC,CASSLGSTGFGGYTF
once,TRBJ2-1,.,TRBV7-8,TGTGCCAGCAGCTTAACGTACGGGGGAGCGGAGCTCTACAATGAGCAGTTCTTC,CASSLTYGGAELYNEQFF
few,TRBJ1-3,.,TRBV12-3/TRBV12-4,TGTGCCAGCACTTCTGGAAACACCATATATTTT,CASTSGNTIYF
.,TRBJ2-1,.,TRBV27,TGTGCCAGCAGTTTTCCTGGGGCGGGCAGCTCCTACAATGAGCAGTTCTTC,CASSFPGAGSSYNEQFF
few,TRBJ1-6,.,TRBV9,TGTGCCAGCAGCGAGCGGGGCGGGAGCAGTTCCCCCCTCCACTTT,CASSERGGSSSPLHF
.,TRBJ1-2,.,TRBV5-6,TGTGCCAGCAGACCTACGGGACGCCCTAACTATGGCTACACCTTC,CASRPTGRPNYGYTF
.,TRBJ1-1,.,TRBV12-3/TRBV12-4,TGTGCCAGCAGACGGGCCCGGGTGAACACTGAAGCTTTCTTT,CASRRARVNTEAFF
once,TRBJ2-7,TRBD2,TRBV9,TGTGCCAGCAGCGTACTAGCGGAGAGCTCCTACGAGCAGTACTTC,CASSVLAESSYEQYF
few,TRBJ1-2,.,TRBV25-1,TGTGCCAGCAGTGAATCCGGCAGAAACTATGGCTACACCTTC,CASSESGRNYGYTF
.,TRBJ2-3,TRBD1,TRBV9,TGTGCCAGCAGCCCGCGATCCGGGACAGGGGGCCCGGCTTTCACAGATACGCAGTATTTT,CASSPRSGTGGPAFTDTQYF